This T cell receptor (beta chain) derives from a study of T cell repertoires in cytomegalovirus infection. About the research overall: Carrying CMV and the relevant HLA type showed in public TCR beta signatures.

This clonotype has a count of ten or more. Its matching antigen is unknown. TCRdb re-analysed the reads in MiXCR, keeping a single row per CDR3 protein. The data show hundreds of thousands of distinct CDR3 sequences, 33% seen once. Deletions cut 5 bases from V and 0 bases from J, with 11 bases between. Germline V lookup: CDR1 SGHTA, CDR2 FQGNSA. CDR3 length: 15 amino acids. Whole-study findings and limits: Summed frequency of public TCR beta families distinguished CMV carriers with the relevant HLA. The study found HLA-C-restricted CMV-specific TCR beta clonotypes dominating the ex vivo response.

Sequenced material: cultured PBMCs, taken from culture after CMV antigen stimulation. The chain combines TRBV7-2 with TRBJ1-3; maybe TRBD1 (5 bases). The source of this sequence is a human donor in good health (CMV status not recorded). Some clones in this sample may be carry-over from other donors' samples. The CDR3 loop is CASSPDSHSGNTIYF. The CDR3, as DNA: TGTGCCAGCAGCCCCGACAGCCACTCTGGAAACACCATATATTTT.